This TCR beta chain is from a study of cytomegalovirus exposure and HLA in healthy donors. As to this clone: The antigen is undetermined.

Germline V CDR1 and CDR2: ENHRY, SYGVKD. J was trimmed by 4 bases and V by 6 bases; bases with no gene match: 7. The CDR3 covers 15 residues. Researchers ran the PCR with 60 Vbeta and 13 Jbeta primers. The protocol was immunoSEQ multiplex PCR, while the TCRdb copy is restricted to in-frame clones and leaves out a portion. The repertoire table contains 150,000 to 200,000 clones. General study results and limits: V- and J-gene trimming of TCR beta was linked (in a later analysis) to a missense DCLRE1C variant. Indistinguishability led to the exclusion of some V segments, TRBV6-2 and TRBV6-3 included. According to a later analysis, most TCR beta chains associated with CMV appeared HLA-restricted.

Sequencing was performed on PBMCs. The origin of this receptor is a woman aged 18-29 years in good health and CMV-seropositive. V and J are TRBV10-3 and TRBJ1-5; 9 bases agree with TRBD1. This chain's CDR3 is CAIRGWDRENQPQHF. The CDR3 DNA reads TGTGCCATCAGGGGGTGGGACAGGGAAAATCAGCCCCAGCATTTT.